This T cell receptor beta chain was identified during a study of CD8 T cells in ankylosing spondylitis. This clonotype came up many times. Its antigen is unknown. Regarding the study as a whole: Matched ankylosing spondylitis synovial fluid reportedly showed significant enrichment of disease-linked clones. Disease-linked clones bore a CD8+ phenotype and were relatively rare in peripheral blood. Ankylosing spondylitis blood seemed to carry a telltale TCR beta motif made of about 8 highly homologous variants.

This CDR3 has 14 amino acids. The germline V and J ends were trimmed by 7 bases and 4 bases, with 16 bases remaining between them. Library preparation for TCR beta used quantitative 5'-RACE with molecular barcodes. From the 5' RACE reads, TCRdb called clonotypes with MiXCR, one entry per CDR3 protein. The table shows under 200,000 distinct CDR3 sequences, with 11% occurring only once. The TCR originated in a male donor with ankylosing spondylitis or in good health (not recorded which). The V and J genes are TRBV12-3 or TRBV12-4 and TRBJ1-2, with D unclear. Source material: blood, either unsorted or a sorted T cell fraction (not recorded which). CDR3 residues: CASTFGGEIYGYTF. The CDR3 nucleotides are TGTGCCAGCACGTTCGGAGGAGAGATCTATGGCTACACCTTC.